The text below deals with one TCR beta chain. Its target is unknown. The data were obtained in a study of graft-versus-host responses after intestinal transplantation. Study-wide context: The transplants performed in recipients were multivisceral, liver-intestinal, or isolated intestinal. Every recipient had anti-thymocyte globulin induction and three to four years of tacrolimus plus steroids. The study, taken as a whole, reports: Recipient marrow held GvH clones, some first seen in ileum or blood.

Sequencing used immunoSEQ multiplex PCR; TCRdb keeps in-frame clones, though not all of them. The data hold 90,000 to 120,000 clones, with over 80% observed a single time. The starting material was unstimulated CD4+ T cells sorted from spleen or lymph node cells, obtained before transplant. The receptor comes from a human donor who was the organ donor for an intestinal transplant.

This CDR3 reads CASSLAGRDTEAFF. The DNA for the CDR3 is TGCGCCAGCAGCTTGGCTGGGAGGGACACTGAAGCTTTCTTT. The chain links TRBV5-1 to TRBJ1-1; D is ambiguous. V gave up 0 bases and J gave up 3 bases, with 9 bases separating them. The CDR3 totals 14 residues. CDR1 SGHRS and CDR2 YFSETQ come from the germline V gene.